These 2 T cell receptor beta chains were sequenced from one sample in a study of identical twins. TCRdb reprocessed the 5' RACE reads with MiXCR, giving one entry per CDR3 protein. The profile covers under 900,000 distinct CDR3 sequences, with 15% to 20% appearing a single time and approximately 14% taken by the ten largest. In addition, the sample was reused for a study of T cells expressing NK-cell markers.

Sequencing was performed on PBMCs. The source of these receptors is a woman aged 18-29 years in good health.

V gene TRBV3-1 combines with J gene TRBJ2-5; D may correspond to TRBD1 or TRBD2 (5 bases each). This CDR3 has 17 residues. Trimming stripped 5 bases from V and 7 bases from J, with 26 bases between. Germline CDR1 LGHDT, CDR2 YNNKEL (reference sequence). The CDR3 loop is CASSSSLSGSQGATQYF. CDR3 sequence (DNA): TGTGCCAGCAGCTCAAGTTTGTCGGGGAGCCAAGGGGCGACCCAGTACTTC.

The genes are TRBV11-2 and TRBJ1-1; D not resolved. The CDR3 extends over 14 amino acids. V lost 3 bases and J lost 4, with 12 bases in between. The germline CDR1 and CDR2 sequences are SGHAT and FQNNGV. The CDR3 DNA follows: TGTGCCAGCAGCTTCCGGGAGAGAAGCACTGAAGCTTTCTTT. It translates to CASSFRERSTEAFF.